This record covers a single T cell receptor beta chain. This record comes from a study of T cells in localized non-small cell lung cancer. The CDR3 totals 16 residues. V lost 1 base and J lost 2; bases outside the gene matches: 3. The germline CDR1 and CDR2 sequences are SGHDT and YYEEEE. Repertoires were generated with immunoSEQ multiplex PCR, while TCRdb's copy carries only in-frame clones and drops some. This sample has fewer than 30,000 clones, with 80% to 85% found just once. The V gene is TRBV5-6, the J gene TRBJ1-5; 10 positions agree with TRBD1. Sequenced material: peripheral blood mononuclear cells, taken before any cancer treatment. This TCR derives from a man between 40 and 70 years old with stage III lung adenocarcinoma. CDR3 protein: CASSLWTGGGNQPQHF. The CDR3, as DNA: TGTGCCAGCAGCTTGTGGACAGGGGGGGGCAATCAGCCCCAGCATTTT.